The clone carrying this T cell receptor (beta chain) was seen a few times. Some clones are missing from TCRdb's copy, which holds only in-frame ones; the method was immunoSEQ multiplex PCR. Of around 20,000 clones listed, over 60% are singletons. This entry comes from a study of OX40 agonist ivuxolimab in advanced cancers. CDR3 length: 11 residues. CDR1 and CDR2 (germline): MNHNY, SVGAGI (reference sequence). Trimming cost V 8 bases and J 1 base, with 6 bases left between them. The clonotype originates from an adult with an advanced solid tumor such as melanoma, head and neck, liver or kidney cancer. Sequenced material: CD4+ or CD8+ T cells sorted from blood, taken in a trial of the OX40 agonist ivuxolimab. The rearrangement joins TRBV6-6 to TRBJ2-7; no clear D gene. The CDR3 protein is CASGDSYEQYF. In DNA form, the CDR3 reads TGTGCCAGCGGGGATTCCTACGAGCAGTACTTC.